The rows below give T cell receptor beta chains drawn from one sample of a study of tumour-infiltrating T cells in Burkitt lymphoma. Sequencing was performed with immunoSEQ multiplex PCR; in TCRdb, only in-frame clones are kept and a portion is missing. The sample has more than 12,000 clones; around 75% are singletons. Input material: tumor tissue. The receptors come from a human donor with diffuse large B-cell lymphoma. CDR3s include the opening cysteine and the closing phenylalanine or tryptophan. Each record gives: CDR3 DNA, CDR3 protein, J gene, V gene, D gene, clone size. D genes are given only for firm matches. Some rows have no size entry. The others give once, few or many, or a class for an expanded clone.

CDR3nt: TGTGCCAGCAGTGTAGACAGGCTGCGGGAAGCTTTCTTT
CDR3aa: CASSVDRLREAFF
j_gene: TRBJ1-1
v_gene: TRBV6-1
d_gene: -
abundance: -

CDR3nt: TGCGCCAGCAGCTTTCCCGGGACAGGGATAACTGAGCAGTTCTTC
CDR3aa: CASSFPGTGITEQFF
j_gene: TRBJ2-1
v_gene: TRBV5-1
d_gene: TRBD1
abundance: -

CDR3nt: TGTGCCAGCAGTTACGTGAACCAAGAGACCCAGTACTTC
CDR3aa: CASSYVNQETQYF
j_gene: TRBJ2-5
v_gene: TRBV6-5
d_gene: -
abundance: -

CDR3nt: TGCAGCGTTGATAGCGCTAGCGGAAATCTTTACAATGAGCAGTTCTTC
CDR3aa: CSVDSASGNLYNEQFF
j_gene: TRBJ2-1
v_gene: TRBV29-1
d_gene: TRBD2
abundance: few

CDR3nt: TGTGCCTGGAGTACACCGGTAGGGGGCACTGAAGCTTTCTTT
CDR3aa: CAWSTPVGGTEAFF
j_gene: TRBJ1-1
v_gene: TRBV30
d_gene: -
abundance: -

CDR3nt: TGTGCCAGCAGTTACGGCGGGGGGAGAAGCTACGAGCAGTACTTC
CDR3aa: CASSYGGGRSYEQYF
j_gene: TRBJ2-7
v_gene: TRBV6-6
d_gene: TRBD2
abundance: -

CDR3nt: TGCAGCGTTTGGGGGGGATCCTACAATGAGCAGTTCTTC
CDR3aa: CSVWGGSYNEQFF
j_gene: TRBJ2-1
v_gene: TRBV29-1
d_gene: TRBD2
abundance: -

CDR3nt: TGTGCCACCCTCCCACTGGGGGGAGGCACCGGGGAGCTGTTTTTT
CDR3aa: CATLPLGGGTGELFF
j_gene: TRBJ2-2
v_gene: TRBV27
d_gene: -
abundance: -

CDR3nt: TGTGCCAGCAGTTTGAGGGAGACCCAGTACTTC
CDR3aa: CASSLRETQYF
j_gene: TRBJ2-5
v_gene: TRBV28
d_gene: -
abundance: few

CDR3nt: TGTGCCAGCAGCCTAATAGAAAGACTAGCGGAATACAATGAGCAGTTCTTC
CDR3aa: CASSLIERLAEYNEQFF
j_gene: TRBJ2-1
v_gene: TRBV7-9
d_gene: TRBD2
abundance: -

CDR3nt: TGTGCCAGCAGCTTAGCCTCTACCAGGGAGGGGGCTGAGTATGGCTACACCTTC
CDR3aa: CASSLASTREGAEYGYTF
j_gene: TRBJ1-2
v_gene: TRBV7-9
d_gene: TRBD1
abundance: medium-sized

CDR3nt: TGTGCCTGGAGTATCGCAGGTGAAGCTTTCTTT
CDR3aa: CAWSIAGEAFF
j_gene: TRBJ1-1
v_gene: TRBV30
d_gene: -
abundance: medium-sized

CDR3nt: TGTGCCAGCAGCGACCAAAACAGGGGGCGGCGTGGCTCCTACAATGAGCAGTTCTTC
CDR3aa: CASSDQNRGRRGSYNEQFF
j_gene: TRBJ2-1
v_gene: TRBV9
d_gene: TRBD1
abundance: -

CDR3nt: TGTGCCAGCACCGCAGCCAGCAATCAGCCCCAGCATTTT
CDR3aa: CASTAASNQPQHF
j_gene: TRBJ1-5
v_gene: TRBV7-9
d_gene: -
abundance: -

CDR3nt: TGTGCCTGGAGTGTACTTTTTCCCGCGCGGGAGCAGTACTTC
CDR3aa: CAWSVLFPAREQYF
j_gene: TRBJ2-7
v_gene: TRBV30
d_gene: -
abundance: -

CDR3nt: TGCGCCAGCAGCCAAGTCACCCACACAGATACGCAGTATTTT
CDR3aa: CASSQVTHTDTQYF
j_gene: TRBJ2-3
v_gene: TRBV4-1
d_gene: -
abundance: -

CDR3nt: TGCGCCAGCAGCGGTTTAGCGGGAGTAAATGAGCAGTTCTTC
CDR3aa: CASSGLAGVNEQFF
j_gene: TRBJ2-1
v_gene: TRBV4-1
d_gene: TRBD2
abundance: -

CDR3nt: TGTGCCAGTAACGAGGGAGCCTTCGACAATGAGCAGTTCTTC
CDR3aa: CASNEGAFDNEQFF
j_gene: TRBJ2-1
v_gene: TRBV19
d_gene: -
abundance: -

CDR3nt: TGTGCCAGCAGTTTATTGAGAGGGCCCCAGCATTTT
CDR3aa: CASSLLRGPQHF
j_gene: TRBJ1-5
v_gene: TRBV28
d_gene: -
abundance: -

CDR3nt: TGTGCCAGCAGCTTGGCCGTGGAGACCCAGTACTTC
CDR3aa: CASSLAVETQYF
j_gene: TRBJ2-5
v_gene: TRBV5-4
d_gene: -
abundance: -

CDR3nt: TGTGCCAGCAGCTCAAGCACTGAAGCTTTCTTT
CDR3aa: CASSSSTEAFF
j_gene: TRBJ1-1
v_gene: TRBV27
d_gene: -
abundance: -

CDR3nt: TGTGCCAGCAGTCCCCAGGGGAGGGCCGGAGAGACCCAGTACTTC
CDR3aa: CASSPQGRAGETQYF
j_gene: TRBJ2-5
v_gene: TRBV28
d_gene: -
abundance: -

CDR3nt: TGTGCCAGCACGGAGGGGGGCACTGAAGCTTTCTTT
CDR3aa: CASTEGGTEAFF
j_gene: TRBJ1-1
v_gene: TRBV28
d_gene: -
abundance: medium-sized